This T cell receptor beta chain was sequenced for a study of blood T cell repertoires in COVID-19. The CDR3 has 15 residues. The germline CDR1 and CDR2 sequences are SGHRS and YFSETQ. V shed 5 bases, J shed 1 base, and the junction held 4 bases outside the gene matches. Data came from immunoSEQ multiplex PCR; TCRdb stores just in-frame clones and leaves some out. Of approximately 130,000 clones listed, 70% to 90% are singletons. The receptor's source is a woman in her 50s who had recovered from COVID-19. The sample taken for sequencing was PBMCs or T cells enriched from blood (not recorded which). V usage is TRBV5-1 and J usage is TRBJ2-5; 11 bases align to TRBD2. The CDR3 DNA reads as TGCGCCAGCAGACAGACTAGCGGGGCCCAAGAGACCCAGTACTTC. Translating gives CASRQTSGAQETQYF.